This T cell receptor beta chain derives from a study of T cells expressing NK-cell markers (dated by TCRdb to between 2020 and 2021). Looking at the study overall: Fewer than ten donors provided sorted CD3+CD56+NKG2C+, CD3+CD56+NKG2C- and CD3+CD56-NKG2C+ T-cell subsets, whose TCR beta-chain repertoires were profiled. Randomly selected healthy volunteers, three men and five women, were used as the eight sequenced donors. Among the eight sequenced donors, seven were HCMV-seropositive and one was HCMV-seronegative. Sequencing of the libraries produced 2 x 150 bp reads on Illumina HiSeq 2000/2500, MiSeq or NextSeq. Results and caveats for the whole study, not just this receptor: In roughly six donors, the dominant CD3+CD56+NKG2C+ clonotypes ranked among the top 10 CD8+ clonotypes, making up roughly 1.0-7.5% of CD8+ T cells. Those dominant clonotypes were again the most abundant among CD3+CD56-NKG2C+ cells in a handful of donors, at about 28.3-60.1%. It remained unclear whether the expanded NKG2C-expressing T cell clones were specific for HCMV antigens.

As for this clonotype: Its antigen target is currently unknown.

Sequencing used an Illumina HiSeq 2000. 5'RACE template switching, by which a universal primer site and unique molecular identifiers were added, was used to make TCR beta cDNA libraries. cDNA synthesis was primed from the TCR beta constant segment and was followed by two successive PCR amplification steps. Per the authors' processing: MIGEC handled demultiplexing of the reads and grouping by UMI, while MiTCR was used to assemble and quantify clonotypes. To exclude erroneous sequences, only TCR cDNA sequences supported by at least two reads were retained. The tcR package was used for downstream repertoire analysis, with clonotypes matched between fractions based on CDR3 nucleotide sequence plus V segment. VDJmatch was used to annotate antigen specificity against VDJdb, with one amino acid substitution in CDR3 permitted. With the reads reprocessed by TCRdb, a single entry stands for each CDR3 protein sequence and no DNA is reported. These V and J calls derive from TCRdb rather than the authors' analysis. This sample's table carries 150,000 to 180,000 distinct CDR3 sequences. The ten largest clones take up 37% of the sample.

To determine HCMV serostatus, a commercial ELISA kit was used to detect HCMV-specific IgG in serum. Peripheral blood mononuclear cells were isolated from blood by Ficoll density gradient centrifugation. The CDR3 contains 13 residues, cysteine and phenylalanine counted. No DNA has been recorded. For CDR1 and CDR2, the germline V gene lists LGHNT and FRNRAP. Specimen: blood T cells: a sorted CD56 or NKG2C T cell subset, CD4+ or CD8+ T cells, or bulk PBMC T cells (not recorded which). The chain links TRBV12-5 with TRBJ2-7; TCRdb's D gene call, TRBD1, goes unchecked for lack of DNA. This TCR derives from a woman aged 50 to 60 in good health. Donor details come from another sample of the same person, matched by shared clones. The CDR3 reads CASEGTDTYEQYF.